This TCR beta chain is drawn from a study of blood T cells in healthy people across ages. Background on the study: Using template switching, researchers captured about one barcoded beta molecule for each two T cells.

A sample-barcoded 5' primer and a J-beta primer mix were used in a second PCR of about 7 to 11 cycles. MiXCR, applied by TCRdb to the 5' RACE reads, yields one record per CDR3 protein. There are 600,000 to 850,000 distinct CDR3 sequences in the sample; roughly 25% occur only once, and under 9.5% lies in the top ten. In addition, the sample was reused for a study of T cells of mothers and their children.

This clonotype was sampled from a boy younger than 18 in good health. Sequenced sample: blood.

The CDR3 DNA reads as TGTGCCAGCAGTTACCCCACCGGACAGGCTTACGAGCAGTACTTC. Its translation: CASSYPTGQAYEQYF. The chain combines TRBV6-6 with TRBJ2-7; 7 nucleotides match TRBD1. The V gene's germline CDR1 is MNHNY and CDR2 SVGAGI (reference sequence). The CDR3 has 15 amino acids. The V segment lost 2 bases and the J segment 4 bases; nucleotides outside the gene matches: 8.